What follows describes a single T cell receptor beta chain. This entry belongs to a study of blood T cell repertoires in COVID-19. Trimming shortened V by 2 bases and J by 7 bases, and 12 bases separated the two germline ends. The CDR3 is made up of 14 amino acids. Germline assignment: CDR1 MNHEY and CDR2 SMNVEV (reference sequence). Original processing notes: The authors estimated nucleated cell counts from reference gene primer amplification. Profiled with immunoSEQ multiplex PCR; TCRdb holds only in-frame clones, not every one. V and J calls and clone size are given by that table; D and trimming were obtained from the DNA. The data contain about 93,000 clones, approximately 87% of them seen just once; the ten biggest clones take up around 1.5%.

Sequencing used peripheral blood. The TCR was taken from a human donor with active COVID-19. The donor label of this sample is uncertain. V usage is TRBV27 and J usage is TRBJ1-5; D unclear. The CDR3 loop is CASSLRGAQQPQHF. DNA for the CDR3: TGTGCCAGCAGTTTACGGGGAGCCCAACAGCCCCAGCATTTT.